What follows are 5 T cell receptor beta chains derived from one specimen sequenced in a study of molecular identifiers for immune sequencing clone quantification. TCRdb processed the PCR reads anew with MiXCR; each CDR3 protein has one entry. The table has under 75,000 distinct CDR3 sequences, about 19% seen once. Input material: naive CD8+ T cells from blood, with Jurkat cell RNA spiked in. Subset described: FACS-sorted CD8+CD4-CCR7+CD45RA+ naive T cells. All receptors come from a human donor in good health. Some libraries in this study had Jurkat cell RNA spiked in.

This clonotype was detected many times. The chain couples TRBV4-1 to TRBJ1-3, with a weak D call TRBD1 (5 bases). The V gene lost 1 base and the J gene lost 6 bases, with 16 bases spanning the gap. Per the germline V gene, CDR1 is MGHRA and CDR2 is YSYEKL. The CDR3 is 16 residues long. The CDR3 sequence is CASSQVSLQEANTIYF. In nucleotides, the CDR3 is TGCGCCAGCAGCCAAGTTTCCCTACAGGAGGCAAACACCATATATTTT.

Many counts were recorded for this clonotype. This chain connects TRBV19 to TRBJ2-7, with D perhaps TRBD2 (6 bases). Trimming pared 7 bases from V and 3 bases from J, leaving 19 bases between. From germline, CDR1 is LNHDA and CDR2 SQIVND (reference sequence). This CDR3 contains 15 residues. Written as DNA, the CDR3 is TGTGCCAGTACCACCTCTGTCGGGAGTTTCTACGAGCAGTACTTC. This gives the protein CASTTSVGSFYEQYF.

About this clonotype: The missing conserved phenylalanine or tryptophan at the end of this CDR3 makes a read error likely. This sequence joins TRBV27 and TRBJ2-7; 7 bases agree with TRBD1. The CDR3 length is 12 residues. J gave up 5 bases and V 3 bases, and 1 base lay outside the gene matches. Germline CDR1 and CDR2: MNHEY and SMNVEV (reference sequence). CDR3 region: CASSLTGNEQYL. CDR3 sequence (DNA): TGTGCCAGCAGTTTGACAGGGAACGAGCAGTACCTC.

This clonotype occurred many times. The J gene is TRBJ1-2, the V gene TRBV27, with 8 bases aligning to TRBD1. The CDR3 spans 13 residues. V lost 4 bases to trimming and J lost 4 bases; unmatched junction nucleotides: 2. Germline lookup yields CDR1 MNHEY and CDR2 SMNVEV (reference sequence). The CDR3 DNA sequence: TGTGCCAGCAGTTGGACAGGGTCCTATGGCTACACCTTC. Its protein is CASSWTGSYGYTF.

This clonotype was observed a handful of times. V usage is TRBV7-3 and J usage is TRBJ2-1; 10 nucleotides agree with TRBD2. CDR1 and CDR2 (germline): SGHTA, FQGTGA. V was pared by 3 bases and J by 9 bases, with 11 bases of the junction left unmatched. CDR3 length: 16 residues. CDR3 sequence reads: CASSFGSASGSAEQFF. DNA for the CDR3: TGTGCCAGCAGCTTTGGGTCGGCTAGCGGGAGCGCTGAGCAGTTCTTC. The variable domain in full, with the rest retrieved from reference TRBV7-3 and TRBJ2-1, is GAGVSQTPSNKVTEKGKYVELRCDPISGHTALYWYRQSLGQGPEFLIYFQGTGAADDSGLPNDRFFAVRPEGSVSTLKIQRTERGDSAVYLCASSFGSASGSAEQFFGPGTRLTVL.